Each of the 26 T cell receptor beta chains below was sequenced from the same sample in a study of cytomegalovirus exposure and HLA in healthy donors. Primers included in the PCR were 60 Vbeta and 13 Jbeta primers. TCRdb keeps only in-frame clones here, not all; method: immunoSEQ multiplex PCR. Of about 130,000 clones in the sample, roughly 80% were seen once. The specimen was PBMCs. The source is a female donor in good health and CMV-seronegative.

The chain is built from TRBV19 and TRBJ2-6; D call uncertain. CDR3 length: 13 residues. Germline CDR1 LNHDA, CDR2 SQIVND (reference sequence). The ends were cut back, 5 bases at V and 3 bases at J, with 5 bases in the middle. The CDR3 bases are TGTGCCAGTAGTCCACATGGGGCCAACGTCCTGACTTTC. Its translation: CASSPHGANVLTF. Variable domain in full (rest from reference TRBV19 and TRBJ2-6): DGGITQSPKYLFRKEGQNVTLSCEQNLNHDAMYWYRQDPGQGLRLIYYSQIVNDFQKGDIAEGYSVSREKKESFPLTVTSAQKNPTAFYLCASSPHGANVLTFGAGSRLTVL.

This rearrangement joins TRBV27 to TRBJ1-5, with 7 bases lining up with TRBD1. Germline CDR1 reads MNHEY; CDR2 reads SMNVEV (reference sequence). With V trimmed by 5 bases and J by 6 bases, 7 bases remained unmatched. CDR3 length equals 14 residues. CDR3 nucleotide sequence: TGTGCCAGCAGTCCCGACAGGGTTTCTCAGCCCCAGCATTTT. Protein product: CASSPDRVSQPQHF.

This chain uses TRBV4-1 with TRBJ2-2, with 10 bases identical to TRBD1. V was pared by 4 bases and J by 5 bases, with 10 bases of the junction left unmatched. CDR1 is MGHRA and CDR2 is YSYEKL in the germline V gene. This CDR3 has 17 amino acids. CDR3 region: CASSRRMDRGGTGELFF. CDR3 nucleotides: TGCGCCAGCAGCCGACGGATGGACAGGGGGGGAACCGGGGAGCTGTTTTTT.

The chain recombines TRBV9 with TRBJ2-1; D may be TRBD1 (6 bases). Germline V gives CDR1 SGDLS, CDR2 YYNGEE. Trimming stripped 4 bases from V and 3 bases from J, with 11 bases between. This CDR3 has 14 amino acids. CDR3 in DNA: TGTGCCAGCAGCCCCCCGGGACACTACAATGAGCAGTTCTTC. Its translation is CASSPPGHYNEQFF.

The genes are TRBV2 and TRBJ2-3; possible D gene TRBD1, 6 bases. V was trimmed by 2 bases and J by 3 bases, leaving 12 bases between them. CDR3 length equals 15 residues. The germline gives CDR1 SNHLY, CDR2 FYNNEI. The CDR3 DNA reads as TGTGCCAGCAGTGAATTCAGGGGAACGACAGATACGCAGTATTTT. Amino acid sequence: CASSEFRGTTDTQYF.

This chain connects TRBV5-8 to TRBJ2-5, with D tentatively TRBD2 (5 bases). V lost 2 bases, J lost 0 bases, and 8 bases lay in between. The CDR3 is 14 residues long. Germline loops: CDR1 SGHTS, CDR2 YDEGEE. The CDR3 DNA reads as TGTGCCAGCAGCTTCACGGACTACCAAGAGACCCAGTACTTC. It translates to CASSFTDYQETQYF.

The V call is TRBV2, the J call TRBJ2-7, with D perhaps TRBD1 (6 bases). Germline CDR1 reads SNHLY; CDR2 reads FYNNEI. Trimming shortened V by 6 bases and J by 3 bases, and 12 bases separated the two germline ends. The CDR3 loop spans 13 amino acids. The CDR3 region has the DNA TGTGCCAGCAGCGGGGACAACCGCTACGAGCAGTACTTC. Translation: CASSGDNRYEQYF.

This clone was seen only a few times. The J gene is TRBJ2-6, the V gene TRBV7-3, with TRBD2 matching over 10 bases. The trim removed 2 bases at V and 2 bases at J, leaving 6 bases unmatched. The CDR3 totals 18 residues. CDR1 is SGHTA and CDR2 is FQGTGA in the germline V gene. The CDR3 sequence: CASSLWASGSAGANVLTF. The CDR3 nucleotides are TGTGCCAGCAGCTTATGGGCTAGCGGGAGTGCTGGGGCCAACGTCCTGACTTTC.

The genes are TRBV11-2 and TRBJ1-6, with 10 bases aligning to TRBD1. The germline gives CDR1 SGHAT, CDR2 FQNNGV. Trimming at V came to 8 bases and at J to 1 base, leaving 2 bases not matched to a gene. CDR3 size: 15 residues. The CDR3 protein is CASRDRGSYNSPLHF. In DNA, the CDR3 is TGTGCCAGCCGGGACAGGGGTTCCTATAATTCACCCCTCCACTTT.

This clone was seen a single time. This sequence joins TRBV7-8 and TRBJ2-7; 9 bases are shared with TRBD1. Trimming took 5 bases from V and 1 from J; bases not matched to a gene: 9. CDR1 is SGHVS and CDR2 is FQNEAQ in the germline V gene. The CDR3 is made up of 16 amino acids. CDR3: CASSPRLGTGSYEQYF. The CDR3 DNA follows: TGTGCCAGCAGCCCACGCTTGGGGACAGGGTCCTACGAGCAGTACTTC. Full variable domain (outside the CDR3, taken from reference TRBV7-8 and TRBJ2-7): GAGVSQSPRYKVAKRGQDVALRCDPISGHVSLFWYQQALGQGPEFLTYFQNEAQLDKSGLPSDRFFAERPEGSVSTLKIQRTQQEDSAVYLCASSPRLGTGSYEQYFGPGTRLTVT.

The genes are TRBV5-4 and TRBJ2-7; TRBD2 agrees at 11 bases. V shed 4 bases and J 4 bases; nucleotides not matched to a gene: 4. CDR1 is SGHNT, CDR2 YYREEE, per germline (reference sequence). The CDR3 is 14 residues long. CDR3 protein: CASSELAGDYEQYF. The CDR3 DNA reads TGTGCCAGCAGCGAACTAGCGGGGGATTACGAGCAGTACTTC.

Points on this clone: This sample includes further DNA sequences coding for the same CDR3. V gene TRBV6-1 combines with J gene TRBJ2-7, with 9 positions matching TRBD1. The CDR3 is 13 residues long. Unmatched junction bases numbered 9, after V lost 10 bases and J lost 5 bases. The V gene's germline CDR1 is MNHNS and CDR2 SASEGT. The CDR3 spells CATTGTGLNEQYF. In DNA, the CDR3 is TGTGCCACTACCGGGACAGGGCTCAACGAGCAGTACTTC.

The V call is TRBV18, the J call TRBJ2-1; TRBD1 matches at 11 bases. CDR3 size: 15 residues. V dropped 6 bases and J dropped 2; count of bases not matched to a gene: 3. Germline V gene sequence: CDR1 KGHSH, CDR2 LQKENI. The CDR3 protein is CASSPGQGAYNEQFF. In DNA, the CDR3 is TGTGCCAGCTCGCCGGGACAGGGGGCCTACAATGAGCAGTTCTTC.

This clone showed up just once. The rearrangement links TRBV9 to TRBJ2-3; possible D gene TRBD2, 6 bases. Germline CDR1 is SGDLS and CDR2 is YYNGEE. With 0 bases removed from V and 2 bases from J, the gap between germline ends came to 13 bases. The CDR3 covers 16 residues. The CDR3 here is CASSVVASVATDTQYF. CDR3 bases: TGTGCCAGCAGCGTAGTGGCTAGCGTGGCCACAGATACGCAGTATTTT. Looking up the rest from reference TRBV9 and TRBJ2-3 gives the full variable domain: DSGVTQTPKHLITATGQRVTLRCSPRSGDLSVYWYQQSLDQGLQFLIQYYNGEERAKGNILERFSAQQFPDLHSELNLSSLELGDSALYFCASSVVASVATDTQYFGPGTRLTVL.

As concerns this clone: The same CDR3 can be traced to other DNA sequences in this sample. This rearrangement joins TRBV18 to TRBJ2-5, with D possibly matching TRBD2 (6 bases). V shed 6 bases and J shed 2 bases, with 13 bases lying between them. CDR3 size: 14 residues. Germline CDR1 KGHSH, CDR2 LQKENI. For the CDR3, the DNA is TGTGCCAGCTCGCCCCGTGCGGGACAAGAGACCCAGTACTTC. This gives the protein CASSPRAGQETQYF.

V and J are TRBV5-6 and TRBJ2-7, with 8 bases fitting TRBD1. V was pared by 5 bases and J by 4 bases, with 8 bases of the junction left unmatched. Germline loops: CDR1 SGHDT, CDR2 YYEEEE. This CDR3 region has 14 residues. This CDR3 reads CASSETGVTYEQYF. The CDR3 DNA follows: TGTGCCAGCAGTGAGACAGGGGTAACTTACGAGCAGTACTTC.

This chain connects TRBV30 to TRBJ1-5, with 9 bases aligning to TRBD1. V lost 3 bases to trimming and J lost 4 bases; unmatched junction nucleotides: 13. Looked up from germline, CDR1 is GTSNPN and CDR2 is SVGIG (reference sequence). The CDR3 has 17 amino acids. The CDR3 nucleotides are TGTGCCTGGAGCGGCCACGCCGGGACAGGGACGAATCAGCCCCAGCATTTT. This encodes CAWSGHAGTGTNQPQHF.

The chain has TRBV2 and TRBJ1-5; D is ambiguous. The V end was cut by 3 bases, the J end by 4 bases, with 7 bases between. Germline values: CDR1 SNHLY, CDR2 FYNNEI. This CDR3 contains 13 residues. The CDR3 nucleotides are TGTGCCAGCAGTGACGGGAGGAATCAGCCCCAGCATTTT. Protein sequence: CASSDGRNQPQHF.

A few counts support this clone. The rearrangement joins TRBV5-1 to TRBJ2-1; D unresolved. Trimming removed 4 bases from V and 1 base from J, with 6 bases in between. The V gene's germline CDR1 is SGHRS and CDR2 YFSETQ. The length of the CDR3 is 13 residues. CDR3 in DNA: TGCGCCAGCAGCCCCGGGTCCTACAATGAGCAGTTCTTC. Its translation: CASSPGSYNEQFF.

The chain couples TRBV25-1 to TRBJ1-6, with 11 bases aligning to TRBD1. CDR1 is MGHDK, CDR2 SYGVNS, per germline. This CDR3 is 15 amino acids long. Trimming took 3 bases from V and 14 from J; bases not matched to a gene: 9. The CDR3 bases are TGTGCCAGCAGTGACCCGGACAGGGGGCTTCGGGCCCTCCACTTT. Protein: CASSDPDRGLRALHF.

CDR3 residues: CATSRGQALYQETQYF. CDR3 bases: TGTGCCACCAGCAGAGGACAGGCCTTATACCAAGAGACCCAGTACTTC. The rearrangement links TRBV15 to TRBJ2-5; tentative D call: TRBD1 (6 bases). The germline V gene encodes CDR1 LNHNV and CDR2 YYDKDF (reference sequence). V lost 1 base to trimming and J lost 0 bases, with 12 bases between them. The CDR3 runs to 16 residues.

The chain combines TRBV9 with TRBJ1-4; D is perhaps TRBD1 (5 bases). Germline V lookup: CDR1 SGDLS, CDR2 YYNGEE. CDR3 length: 22 residues. V lost 0 bases and J lost 11, with 38 bases in between. The CDR3 sequence is CASSVAPGGGISSVPKGWKLFF. Here the CDR3 DNA reads TGTGCCAGCAGCGTAGCCCCCGGCGGGGGGATTTCGTCGGTCCCAAAAGGATGGAAACTGTTTTTT.

This chain connects TRBV7-8 to TRBJ1-6; 7 nucleotides align to TRBD1. Per the germline V gene, CDR1 is SGHVS and CDR2 is FQNEAQ. V lost 5 bases, J lost 14 bases, and 9 bases stayed unmatched. CDR3 length: 13 residues. CDR3 loop: CASSPRQGLTLHF. As DNA, the CDR3 is TGTGCCAGCAGCCCCAGACAGGGACTCACCCTCCACTTT.

The CDR3 DNA reads as TGTGCCATCCGTGCACAGGGGGCTGAACCCCTCCACTTT. Translated, it gives CAIRAQGAEPLHF. The rearrangement uses TRBV10-3 and TRBJ1-6; 9 nucleotides agree with TRBD1. The V and J ends lost 8 bases and 12 bases, in that order; junction bases with no gene match: 8. The V gene's germline CDR1 is ENHRY and CDR2 SYGVKD. The CDR3 has 13 amino acids.

This chain links TRBV29-1 with TRBJ1-1; weak D call: TRBD1 (5 bases). Trimming stripped 1 base from V and 1 base from J, with 13 bases between. The CDR3 length is 15 residues. Germline V gene sequence: CDR1 SQVTM, CDR2 ANQGSEA. CDR3 nucleotides: TGCAGCGTTGAAGTTGTAGGGGTGGGGAACACTGAAGCTTTCTTT. This translates into CSVEVVGVGNTEAFF. The entire variable domain, with the rest obtained from reference TRBV29-1 and TRBJ1-1, is as follows: SAVISQKPSRDICQRGTSLTIQCQVDSQVTMMFWYRQQPGQSLTLIATANQGSEATYESGFVIDKFPISRPNLTFSTLTVSNMSPEDSSIYLCSVEVVGVGNTEAFFGQGTRLTVV.

The gene calls are TRBV6-1 and TRBJ2-6; D not resolved. The CDR3 covers 12 residues. The germline gives CDR1 MNHNS, CDR2 SASEGT. The CDR3: CASGAGANVLTF. The CDR3 nucleotides read TGTGCATCGGGTGCCGGGGCCAACGTCCTGACTTTC.